The 27 T cell receptor beta chains below were found in one sample sequenced in a study of shared clonotypes between healthy human individuals. Terminally differentiated effector memory CD45RA+ cells were excluded by CCR7 positive selection of CD45RO-negative cells. Produced via immunoSEQ multiplex PCR; TCRdb's table is partial and in-frame only. The sample records around 2,000,000 clones, 85% to 95% being singletons. Sequencing was performed on naive CD8+ T cells sorted from blood. The receptors were gathered from a young man in good health.

This chain uses TRBV1 with TRBJ1-2; TRBD1 was called by the table and not checked on the DNA. TRBV1 is marked as a pseudogene. The CDR3 has 17 amino acids. The CDR3 is CTSSLKVRQGRGYGYTF. The CDR3 DNA reads as TGCACCAGCAGCCTCAAGGTGAGACAGGGCCGGGGCTATGGCTACACCTTC.

This sequence joins TRBV7-9 and TRBJ2-4; 8 nucleotides agree with TRBD1. This CDR3 has 13 residues. V trimming: 3 bases; J trimming: 7 bases; junction bases outside the gene matches: 2. CDR1 is SEHNR and CDR2 is FQNEAQ in the germline V gene (reference sequence). CDR3 coding DNA: TGTGCCAGCAGCTTGGGACAGGCGAACATTCAGTACTTC. This codes for CASSLGQANIQYF.

This chain joins TRBV2 and TRBJ1-5, with D possibly matching TRBD1 (5 bases). CDR1 and CDR2 from the germline V gene are SNHLY and FYNNEI. The CDR3 totals 14 residues. The V and J ends lost 6 bases and 0 bases respectively, with 9 bases between them. The CDR3 DNA sequence: TGTGCCAGCAGACAGGTTTCTAGCAATCAGCCCCAGCATTTT. This sequence encodes CASRQVSSNQPQHF. The whole variable domain, filled in from reference TRBV2 and TRBJ1-5, reads EPEVTQTPSHQVTQMGQEVILRCVPISNHLYFYWYRQILGQKVEFLVSFYNNEISEKSEIFDDQFSVERPDGSNFTLKIRSTKLEDSAMYFCASRQVSSNQPQHFGDGTRLSIL.

The chain uses TRBV6-6 and TRBJ2-7; D uncertain. Looked up from germline, CDR1 is MNHNY and CDR2 is SVGAGI (reference sequence). CDR3 length equals 14 residues. Trimming shortened V by 3 bases and J by 2 bases, and 11 bases separated the two germline ends. The CDR3 bases are TGTGCCAGCAGTTATTCTCAGAGTACCTACGAGCAGTACTTC. It yields the protein CASSYSQSTYEQYF.

The rearrangement joins TRBV27 to TRBJ2-7; possibly TRBD1 for D (5 bases). The germline V and J ends were trimmed by 8 bases and 7 bases, with 15 bases remaining between them. Germline V gives CDR1 MNHEY, CDR2 SMNVEV (reference sequence). The CDR3 extends over 12 amino acids. In DNA form, the CDR3 reads TGTGCCAGCGGGGCCCCCTCTTGGGAGCAGTACTTC. Its translation is CASGAPSWEQYF.

This chain links TRBV27 with TRBJ2-5; 7 bases map to TRBD1. Trimming cost V 6 bases and J 2 bases; bases outside gene matches: 9. Looked up from germline, CDR1 is MNHEY and CDR2 is SMNVEV (reference sequence). The CDR3 length is 15 residues. The CDR3 DNA sequence: TGTGCCAGCAGACTGGACCCGGGACAGCAAGAGACCCAGTACTTC. Translation: CASRLDPGQQETQYF.

The chain has TRBV7-9 and TRBJ2-1; D not resolved. The length of the CDR3 is 16 residues. CDR1 and CDR2 (germline): SEHNR, FQNEAQ (reference sequence). With 4 bases removed from V and 10 bases from J, the gap between germline ends came to 23 bases. The CDR3 loop is CASSSPGHIFSSEQFF. The CDR3 nucleotides are TGTGCCAGCAGCTCCCCGGGCCACATTTTTTCCTCGGAGCAGTTCTTC. Full variable domain (remainder filled in from reference TRBV7-9 and TRBJ2-1): DTGVSQNPRHKITKRGQNVTFRCDPISEHNRLYWYRQTLGQGPEFLTYFQNEAQLEKSRLLSDRFSAERPKGSFSTLEIQRTEQGDSAMYLCASSSPGHIFSSEQFFGPGTRLTVL.

Details on this clone: At one of its ends the junction is not consistent with the germline gene, which may arise from a read error. The chain combines TRBV20-1 with TRBJ1-2, with 8 bases matching TRBD1. The CDR3 consists of 10 residues. CDR1 is DFQATT, CDR2 SNEGSKA, per germline (reference sequence). CDR3 nucleotides: TGCAGTGCTCGACAGGGGTTGGACTACTTC. This gives the protein CSARQGLDYF.

Points on this clone: Other nucleotide sequences in the sample specify the same CDR3. The V call is TRBV18, the J call TRBJ2-7; unclear D gene. The CDR3 runs to 11 residues. V shed 3 bases and J shed 7 bases, with 7 bases lying between them. Germline CDR1 reads KGHSH; CDR2 reads LQKENI. The CDR3, as DNA: TGTGCCAGCTCACCGGGCGGTGAGCAGTACTTC. Translation gives CASSPGGEQYF. Looking up the rest from reference TRBV18 and TRBJ2-7 gives the full variable domain: NAGVMQNPRHLVRRRGQEARLRCSPMKGHSHVYWYRQLPEEGLKFMVYLQKENIIDESGMPKERFSAEFPKEGPSILRIQQVVRGDSAAYFCASSPGGEQYFGPGTRLTVT.

Points on this clone: This same CDR3 is encoded by further DNA sequences in the sample. The genes are TRBV10-2 and TRBJ2-7; tentative D call: TRBD2 (6 bases). CDR3 length: 11 residues. Per the germline V gene, CDR1 is WSHSY and CDR2 is SAAADI. Trimming removed 5 bases from V and 6 bases from J, with 8 bases in between. The CDR3 nucleotides are TGCGCCAGCAGTCAGGGAGGCGAGCAGTACTTC. This codes for CASSQGGEQYF.

The rearrangement uses TRBV19 and TRBJ2-2; D might be TRBD2 (5 bases). CDR1 is LNHDA and CDR2 is SQIVND in the germline V gene (reference sequence). Trimming shortened V by 10 bases and J by 1 base, and 19 bases separated the two germline ends. This CDR3 comprises 16 residues. CDR3 bases: TGTGCCACCTCCCGAGGGAAGGTTTTGAACACCGGGGAGCTGTTTTTT. Its protein is CATSRGKVLNTGELFF.

A few counts support this clone. The V call is TRBV10-3, the J call TRBJ2-1, with D perhaps TRBD2 (6 bases). The CDR3 extends over 14 amino acids. Germline V lookup: CDR1 ENHRY, CDR2 SYGVKD. Trimming removed 6 bases at V and 5 bases at J, with 14 bases between. The CDR3 DNA is TGTGCCATCAGCCGGGGGTCCGGCGACAATGAGCAGTTCTTC. As protein: CAISRGSGDNEQFF.

The V call is TRBV4-1, the J call TRBJ1-1; no firm D call. The germline V gene encodes CDR1 MGHRA and CDR2 YSYEKL. The V end was cut by 4 bases, the J end by 6 bases, with 12 bases between. The CDR3 covers 13 residues. Written as DNA, the CDR3 is TGCGCCAGCAGCCTAGGACCCATGGCTGAAGCTTTCTTT. Its translation is CASSLGPMAEAFF.

The chain carries TRBV9 and TRBJ2-7, with D possibly matching TRBD1 (6 bases). Trimming stripped 3 bases from V and 6 bases from J, with 16 bases between. The CDR3 is 14 residues long. Per the germline V gene, CDR1 is SGDLS and CDR2 is YYNGEE. CDR3 residues: CASSGGRGSSEQYF. The DNA of the CDR3 is TGTGCCAGCAGCGGTGGCAGGGGTTCATCCGAGCAGTACTTC.

This clone was seen only once. Other DNA sequences within the sample encode an identical CDR3. The gene calls are TRBV27 and TRBJ1-4; D is uncertain. Germline V gene lookup returns CDR1 MNHEY and CDR2 SMNVEV (reference sequence). The CDR3 has 15 amino acids. V was pared by 3 bases and J by 0 bases, with 8 bases between. The CDR3 DNA is TGTGCCAGCAGTTTTGGGCGTGCAACTAATGAAAAACTGTTTTTT. This sequence encodes CASSFGRATNEKLFF. Based on the CDR3 plus reference TRBV27 and TRBJ1-4, the full variable domain is EAQVTQNPRYLITVTGKKLTVTCSQNMNHEYMSWYRQDPGLGLRQIYYSMNVEVTDKGDVPEGYKVSRKEKRNFPLILESPSPNQTSLYFCASSFGRATNEKLFFGSGTQLSVL.

The V gene is TRBV9, the J gene TRBJ1-5; 7 nucleotides agree with TRBD1. J was trimmed by 6 bases and V by 8 bases; bases with no gene match: 11. The CDR3 runs to 14 residues. In germline, CDR1 is SGDLS, CDR2 YYNGEE. The CDR3 protein is CASQPQGVIQPQHF. CDR3 in DNA: TGTGCCAGTCAGCCCCAGGGGGTGATTCAGCCCCAGCATTTT.

The V call is TRBV7-9, the J call TRBJ2-5; the match to TRBD2 covers 8 bases. The CDR3 runs to 16 residues. V lost 5 bases and J lost 2; bases outside the gene matches: 10. Germline V lookup: CDR1 SEHNR, CDR2 FQNEAQ (reference sequence). CDR3 nucleotide sequence: TGTGCCAGCAGCCCCCCGACGGGGGGGGAACAAGAGACCCAGTACTTC. Protein sequence: CASSPPTGGEQETQYF.

V usage is TRBV19 and J usage is TRBJ2-1; D unresolved. CDR1 and CDR2 from the germline V gene are LNHDA and SQIVND (reference sequence). The CDR3 has 15 amino acids. The V end lost 0 bases, the J end lost 1 base, and 7 bases lay between the germline ends. The CDR3 protein is CASSIDTESYNEQFF. For the CDR3, the DNA is TGTGCCAGTAGTATAGATACTGAGTCCTACAATGAGCAGTTCTTC.

This chain links TRBV7-6 with TRBJ2-1; 14 bases are shared with TRBD2. The CDR3 length is 16 residues. Germline V gives CDR1 SGHVS, CDR2 FNYEAQ. After removal of 7 bases from V and 7 bases from J, the junction contained 9 bases not matched to a gene. This chain's CDR3 is CASTGTSGSYSNEQFF. Written as DNA, the CDR3 is TGTGCCAGCACAGGGACTAGCGGGAGTTATTCAAATGAGCAGTTCTTC. The full variable domain, rest sourced from reference TRBV7-6 and TRBJ2-1, is GAGVSQSPRYKVTKRGQDVALRCDPISGHVSLYWYRQALGQGPEFLTYFNYEAQQDKSGLPNDRFSAERPEGSISTLTIQRTEQRDSAMYRCASTGTSGSYSNEQFFGPGTRLTVL.

This rearrangement joins TRBV19 to TRBJ1-4; 10 bases match TRBD1. From germline, CDR1 is LNHDA and CDR2 SQIVND (reference sequence). The CDR3 contains 15 residues. The V segment lost 3 bases and the J segment 7 bases; nucleotides outside the gene matches: 5. The CDR3 loop reads CASSMTGGIVEKLFF. The CDR3 coding sequence is TGTGCCAGTAGTATGACAGGGGGCATCGTTGAAAAACTGTTTTTT.

Concerning this clone: The junction departs from the called germline gene at one end, perhaps through a read error. The rearrangement joins TRBV13 to TRBJ1-4; maybe TRBD1 (6 bases). This CDR3 is built from 12 residues. Germline CDR1 is PRHDT and CDR2 is FYEKMQ (reference sequence). DNA for the CDR3: TGTGCCAGCAGCCTGTCGGGGGCTGAAATTGTTTTT. As protein: CASSLSGAEIVF.

In the case of this clone: Other nucleotide sequences from this sample produce the same CDR3. V and J are TRBV27 and TRBJ2-7, with D tentatively TRBD1 (5 bases). Between the trimmed V and J ends, which lost 3 bases and 2 bases, there was a span of 8 bases. The CDR3 consists of 13 residues. In germline, CDR1 is MNHEY, CDR2 SMNVEV (reference sequence). The CDR3 DNA follows: TGTGCCAGCAGTTTGACAGATACCTACGAGCAGTACTTC. This codes for CASSLTDTYEQYF.

CDR3 DNA: TGTGCCAGCAGCCTACAGGGGTCCTCGAACACTGAAGCTTTCTTT. Amino acid sequence: CASSLQGSSNTEAFF. The chain has TRBV7-6 and TRBJ1-1, with TRBD1 matching over 7 bases. This CDR3 is 15 amino acids long. The V gene end was trimmed by 5 bases and the J gene end by 1 base; junction bases not matched to a gene: 7. Germline lookup yields CDR1 SGHVS and CDR2 FNYEAQ.

The rearrangement joins TRBV6-1 to TRBJ2-7; D call uncertain. The germline gives CDR1 MNHNS, CDR2 SASEGT. The V end lost 5 bases, the J end lost 2 bases, and 10 bases lay between the germline ends. CDR3 size: 13 residues. The CDR3 sequence is CASSFTVPYEQYF. As DNA, the CDR3 is TGTGCCAGCAGTTTCACAGTTCCCTACGAGCAGTACTTC.

This chain connects TRBV7-9 to TRBJ2-1; 8 nucleotides agree with TRBD2. Germline V gene data show CDR1 as SEHNR and CDR2 as FQNEAQ (reference sequence). After removal of 0 bases from V and 4 bases from J, the junction contained 8 bases not matched to a gene. The CDR3 covers 17 residues. The CDR3 loop reads CASSLAGRGVQYNEQFF. The CDR3 nucleotides read TGTGCCAGCAGCTTAGCCGGGAGGGGCGTCCAATACAATGAGCAGTTCTTC.

The count of this clone is one. V usage is TRBV28 and J usage is TRBJ1-2, with 7 nucleotides matching TRBD1. J lost 5 bases, V lost 3 bases, and 3 bases had no gene match. Per germline, CDR1 MDHEN and CDR2 SYDVKM. The CDR3 contains 13 residues. The CDR3 DNA is TGTGCCAGCAGTTTCCAGGGGGATTATGGCTACACCTTC. Protein product: CASSFQGDYGYTF.

The rearrangement joins TRBV7-9 to TRBJ2-1; 9 bases line up with TRBD1. The length of the CDR3 is 16 residues. In germline, CDR1 is SEHNR, CDR2 FQNEAQ (reference sequence). Losses at the gene ends were 1 base for V and 3 bases for J; bases not matched to a gene: 4. The CDR3 sequence: CASSLEGQGNYNEQFF. CDR3 DNA sequence: TGTGCCAGCAGCTTAGAGGGACAGGGAAACTACAATGAGCAGTTCTTC.